These T cell receptor beta chains were read from a single sample in a study of vaccination and CD4 T cells after COVID-19. Their recognized antigens are unknown. TCRdb reanalysed the PCR reads using MiXCR and keeps one entry per CDR3 protein. The sample lists 15,000 to 20,000 distinct CDR3 sequences, around 40% occurring once. The sample was CD4+ T cells from blood, cultured in vitro, taken after SARS-CoV-2 vaccination. The receptors shown here come from a human donor who had recovered from COVID-19. CDR3s include the opening cysteine and the closing phenylalanine or tryptophan. Each record gives: clone size, CDR3 length, J gene, D gene, V gene, CDR3 DNA, CDR3 protein. The D gene is left open where the match is weak. Only part of the rows carry a size: once, few, many, or a class if the clone is expanded.

.,12,TRBJ2-5,.,TRBV28,TGTGCCAGCAGTTTTGGGCGTGAGACCCAGTACTTC,CASSFGRETQYF
few,15,TRBJ1-2,.,TRBV9,TGTGCCAGCAGCCCCCCCCCGACGACTGCTTATGGCTACACCTTC,CASSPPPTTAYGYTF
.,12,TRBJ2-1,.,TRBV7-9,TGTGCCAGCACCCTAGGGCTCGGTGAGCAGTTCTTC,CASTLGLGEQFF
few,14,TRBJ2-7,.,TRBV19,TGTGCCAGTAGAATTACGGCCAGCACCTACGAGCAGTACTTC,CASRITASTYEQYF
.,13,TRBJ2-3,.,TRBV11-2,TGTGCCAGCAGCTCCGGGGAACCCTCCACGCAGTATTTT,CASSSGEPSTQYF
few,16,TRBJ2-7,TRBD2,TRBV7-2,TGTGCCAGCAGCTTAGCCCGCGGGGGGATCCCCCACGAGCAGTACTTC,CASSLARGGIPHEQYF
.,15,TRBJ2-7,TRBD1,TRBV19,TGTGCCAGTACCCCCAGTGGGACAGTCTCCTACGAGCAGTACTTC,CASTPSGTVSYEQYF
.,13,TRBJ1-5,.,TRBV11-1,TGTGCCAGCAGCTTTAGGCCAGGGCAGCCCCAGCATTTT,CASSFRPGQPQHF
.,12,TRBJ1-2,.,TRBV19,TGTGCCAGTAGTAGGCAGCCGCGGGGCTACACCTTC,CASSRQPRGYTF
few,17,TRBJ2-1,TRBD2,TRBV6-1,TGTGCCAGCTCCCATCAATCTAGCGGAGACTCCTACAATGAGCAGTTCTTC,CASSHQSSGDSYNEQFF
.,15,TRBJ2-7,TRBD2,TRBV7-2,TGTGCCAGCAGCTTCGGCGGGGGAATCTCCCACGAGCAGTACTTC,CASSFGGGISHEQYF
few,12,TRBJ2-2,.,TRBV7-6,TGTGCCAGCAGCTATCGCACCGGGGAGCTGTTTTTT,CASSYRTGELFF
.,15,TRBJ1-1,TRBD1,TRBV2,TGTGCCAGCAGGAGAACTCCAGGGGGCGGCACTGAAGCTTTCTTT,CASRRTPGGGTEAFF
few,16,TRBJ2-5,TRBD2,TRBV28,TGTGCCAGCAAGGGGACTAGCCCATCCCCGAGAGAGACCCAGTACTTC,CASKGTSPSPRETQYF
few,14,TRBJ1-5,.,TRBV7-9,TGTGCCAGCAGCTTAGGGGGTGGCAATCAGCCCCAGCATTTT,CASSLGGGNQPQHF
.,14,TRBJ1-1,TRBD1,TRBV18,TGTGCCAGCTCACCGGGCAGGGGGGACACTGAAGCTTTCTTT,CASSPGRGDTEAFF
few,16,TRBJ1-6,.,TRBV6-1,TGTGCCAGCAGAACGACAGGCACTCTAAATTCAAGACCCCTCCACTTT,CASRTTGTLNSRPLHF
.,14,TRBJ1-3,.,TRBV5-1,TGCGCCAGCAGCTTGGGGGGCGAAGGAAACACCATATATTTT,CASSLGGEGNTIYF
few,14,TRBJ2-1,.,TRBV11-1,TGTGCCAGCAGCTTCCGCGGAAACTACAATGAGCAGTTCTTC,CASSFRGNYNEQFF
.,15,TRBJ2-7,.,TRBV6-2/TRBV6-3,TGTGCCAGCAGCTCAGTTGAAACGGGGGAATATGAGCAGTACTTC,CASSSVETGEYEQYF
few,18,TRBJ2-3,TRBD2,TRBV7-3,TGTGCCAGCAGCCAAAGGACTAGCGGGGACCCCCGGGTAGATACGCAGTATTTT,CASSQRTSGDPRVDTQYF
once,14,TRBJ1-2,.,TRBV6-5,TGTGCCAGCAGTTACTCCGGACACGGCTATGGCTACACCTTC,CASSYSGHGYGYTF
few,15,TRBJ1-1,TRBD1,TRBV19,TGTGCCAGTAGTACCTACAGGGGGCAGGGGGGCGAAGCTTTCTTT,CASSTYRGQGGEAFF
.,13,TRBJ1-1,TRBD1,TRBV9,TGTGCCAGCAGCGCCACAGGGGTGACTGAAGCTTTCTTT,CASSATGVTEAFF
.,16,TRBJ2-4,TRBD2,TRBV10-3,TGTGCCATCAGTGAGTCGGGACTAGCGGGGCTAAACATTCAGTACTTC,CAISESGLAGLNIQYF
.,13,TRBJ1-2,.,TRBV6-2/TRBV6-3,TGTGCCAGCATAAGACCCACTAACTATGGCTACACCTTC,CASIRPTNYGYTF
few,14,TRBJ1-5,.,TRBV19,TGTGCCAGTAGTGCTGTCCCAGAGTATCAGCCCCAGCATTTT,CASSAVPEYQPQHF
few,15,TRBJ2-2,.,TRBV20-1,TGCAGTGCTACAAGGACCCAGGGGCTAGGCGGGGAGCTGTTTTTT,CSATRTQGLGGELFF
.,13,TRBJ2-7,.,TRBV7-7,TGTGCCAGCAGCTCCCTTGGCTCCTACGAGCAGTACTTC,CASSSLGSYEQYF
.,11,TRBJ1-1,.,TRBV27,TGTGCCAGCAGTGGGGGCCTCGAAGCTTTCTTT,CASSGGLEAFF
.,12,TRBJ1-5,.,TRBV28,TGTGCCAGCAGAGGACAGAATCAGCCCCAGCATTTT,CASRGQNQPQHF
few,13,TRBJ1-1,.,TRBV19,TGTGCCAGTAGTATTTCCATGAACACTGAAGCTTTCTTT,CASSISMNTEAFF
.,16,TRBJ2-1,TRBD2,TRBV20-1,TGCAGTGCTAGAGCCCTAGCGGGCGGGGGGGGATTAGAGCAGTTCTTC,CSARALAGGGGLEQFF
.,13,TRBJ2-1,.,TRBV7-3,TGTGCCAGCAGCTCCACCTCTAGCAATGAGCAGTTCTTC,CASSSTSSNEQFF
.,15,TRBJ1-3,.,TRBV19,TGTGCCAGTAGTATGTCGGCGGACTGGGGAAACACCATATATTTT,CASSMSADWGNTIYF
.,16,TRBJ1-5,TRBD1,TRBV28,TGTGCCAGCAGTCATACAGGGGGCTATAGCAATCAGCCCCAGCATTTT,CASSHTGGYSNQPQHF
.,14,TRBJ1-6,.,TRBV30,TGTGCCTCGGGGGGGGGCACCTATAATTCACCCCTCCACTTT,CASGGGTYNSPLHF
once,14,TRBJ2-7,TRBD2,TRBV19,TGTGCCAGTAGTGGACTAGCGGGTACCGACGAGCAGTACTTC,CASSGLAGTDEQYF
few,21,TRBJ1-6,TRBD1,TRBV6-2/TRBV6-3,TGTGCCAGCAGTGCAACCCACCGGGACAGGGGGCGAGCCGCCTATAATTCACCCCTCCACTTT,CASSATHRDRGRAAYNSPLHF
few,14,TRBJ1-5,.,TRBV19,TGTGCCAGTAGTATAATGTCATACAATCAGCCCCAGCATTTT,CASSIMSYNQPQHF
.,14,TRBJ2-2,.,TRBV19,TGTGCCAGTAGTGGCGGGACACTTGCCGGGGAGCTGTTTTTT,CASSGGTLAGELFF
few,11,TRBJ1-2,.,TRBV7-2,TGTGCCAGCAGCTTAGTTGGTAGCTACACCTTC,CASSLVGSYTF
few,13,TRBJ2-1,.,TRBV6-1,TGTGCCAGCAGGGGTCGGGGGAACAATGAGCAGTTCTTC,CASRGRGNNEQFF
.,14,TRBJ1-1,TRBD1,TRBV20-1,TGCAGTGCCCGGGACAGGGTTCTGAACACTGAAGCTTTCTTT,CSARDRVLNTEAFF
few,14,TRBJ2-7,TRBD2,TRBV6-2/TRBV6-3,TGTGCCAGCAGACGTAGCGGGAGTGGATACGAGCAGTACTTC,CASRRSGSGYEQYF
.,16,TRBJ1-1,TRBD1,TRBV7-9,TGTGCCAGCAGCCCATATTATGGACAGGGGGTTCCTGAAGCTTTCTTT,CASSPYYGQGVPEAFF
.,12,TRBJ2-3,.,TRBV2,TGTGCCAGCAGGGGGACAACAGATACGCAGTATTTT,CASRGTTDTQYF
medium-sized,15,TRBJ1-5,.,TRBV7-2,TGTGCCAGCAGCCGGACGGCCTCGGACAATCAGCCCCAGCATTTT,CASSRTASDNQPQHF
few,16,TRBJ2-4,.,TRBV27,TGTGCCAGCAGTTCAGGACAGTATCAAGCCAAAAACATTCAGTACTTC,CASSSGQYQAKNIQYF
.,14,TRBJ1-2,TRBD1,TRBV27,TGTGCCAGCGGATTTTCGACAGGGATGTATGGCTACACCTTC,CASGFSTGMYGYTF
few,16,TRBJ1-1,.,TRBV7-8,TGTGCCAGCAGCTTAGGTTCGGGAGTCGTGAACACTGAAGCTTTCTTT,CASSLGSGVVNTEAFF
.,15,TRBJ2-1,.,TRBV12-3/TRBV12-4,TGTGCCAGCAGCAGAGGGCGGCGGTCCTACAATGAGCAGTTCTTC,CASSRGRRSYNEQFF
medium-sized,15,TRBJ1-2,.,TRBV6-1,TGTGCCAGCAGTAATCAAGGGTCAGGGAACTATGGCTACACCTTC,CASSNQGSGNYGYTF
.,16,TRBJ1-5,.,TRBV12-3/TRBV12-4,TGTGCCAGCAGTTTAGCAGGAGGGGTTGGGACTCAGCCCCAGCATTTT,CASSLAGGVGTQPQHF
.,16,TRBJ2-5,TRBD2,TRBV7-2,TGTGCCAGCAGCCCTAGGCGGGGGGGGCCGGTTGAGACCCAGTACTTC,CASSPRRGGPVETQYF
.,12,TRBJ2-1,.,TRBV19,TGTGCCAGTAGTAGGGGCATCAATGAGCAGTTCTTC,CASSRGINEQFF
.,14,TRBJ2-5,.,TRBV5-1,TGCGCCAGCAGCCCGGGGACGGTACAAGAGACCCAGTACTTC,CASSPGTVQETQYF